This passage covers 26 T cell receptor beta chains from one sample sequenced in a study of yellow fever vaccine responses in identical twins. TCRdb itself ran the RT-PCR reads through MiXCR, one entry per CDR3 protein. This sample has 8,300 or so distinct CDR3 sequences, with roughly 83% found just once. The material sequenced was T cells from blood (PBMCs), unsorted or a sorted subset (not recorded which), taken before or after yellow fever vaccination (not recorded which). These receptor sequences come from a woman between 18 and 29 years old who received the yellow fever vaccine.

The CDR3 DNA reads TGCAGCACGACTAGCGGGTCTAATGAGCAGTTCTTC. Encoded protein: CSTTSGSNEQFF. This chain connects TRBV29-1 to TRBJ2-1; TRBD2 aligns across 10 bases. The CDR3 is 12 amino acids. V shed 8 bases, J shed 7 bases, and the junction held 5 bases outside the gene matches. The germline CDR1 and CDR2 sequences are SQVTM and ANQGSEA.

This chain joins TRBV18 and TRBJ1-1; D unresolved. CDR3 length equals 14 residues. Germline assignment: CDR1 KGHSH and CDR2 LQKENI. The V and J ends lost 3 bases and 0 bases respectively, with 8 bases between them. CDR3 coding DNA: TGTGCCAGCTCACCCTTTGGTGTGAACACTGAAGCTTTCTTT. It yields the protein CASSPFGVNTEAFF.

The V and J genes are TRBV28 and TRBJ2-7; D gene unclear. The CDR3 is 13 residues long. With 3 bases removed from V and 6 bases from J, the gap between germline ends came to 12 bases. The germline V gene has CDR1 MDHEN and CDR2 SYDVKM. CDR3 residues: CASSLPILVEQYF. The CDR3 region has the DNA TGTGCCAGCAGTTTGCCGATATTGGTCGAGCAGTACTTC.

This rearrangement joins TRBV5-7 to TRBJ2-2; D is possibly TRBD1 (6 bases). TRBV5-7 is given ORF status, its function remaining uncertain. V was trimmed by 5 bases and J by 3 bases, leaving 11 bases between them. This CDR3 has 14 amino acids. The CDR3 coding sequence is TGTGCCAGCAGTTTTGCAGGGGACACCGGGGAGCTGTTTTTT. Residues: CASSFAGDTGELFF.

The chain recombines TRBV27 with TRBJ1-1; a weak D match, TRBD1 (5 bases). This CDR3 comprises 14 residues. The germline V and J ends were trimmed by 5 bases and 5 bases, with 15 bases remaining between them. Per germline, CDR1 MNHEY and CDR2 SMNVEV (reference sequence). This CDR3 is CASSTMGPRTEAFF. For the CDR3, the DNA is TGTGCCAGCAGTACCATGGGGCCGAGGACTGAAGCTTTCTTT.

The V and J genes are TRBV20-1 and TRBJ2-1; 8 bases fit TRBD2. V lost 3 bases to trimming and J lost 0 bases; unmatched junction nucleotides: 4. The CDR3 is 15 residues long. From germline, CDR1 is DFQATT and CDR2 SNEGSKA (reference sequence). The CDR3 spells CSASTGGFSYNEQFF. The DNA of the CDR3 is TGCAGTGCTAGTACGGGAGGGTTCTCCTACAATGAGCAGTTCTTC.

The chain has TRBV19 and TRBJ1-5; 7 positions match TRBD1. V was pared by 8 bases and J by 3 bases, with 10 bases of the junction left unmatched. Germline CDR1 LNHDA, CDR2 SQIVND (reference sequence). This CDR3 has 15 amino acids. CDR3 sequence reads: CASWSGGLNNQPQHF. CDR3 nucleotide sequence: TGTGCCAGTTGGTCAGGGGGATTAAACAATCAGCCCCAGCATTTT.

The chain has TRBV7-7 and TRBJ2-5, with 11 bases identical to TRBD2. The CDR3 has 15 amino acids. V was clipped by 5 bases and J by 5 bases; unmatched bases: 7. CDR1 is SSHAT and CDR2 is FNYEAQ in the germline V gene (reference sequence). CDR3 coding DNA: TGTGCCAGCAGCCCGCTGGGGACTAGCGGCGAGACCCAGTACTTC. Translating gives CASSPLGTSGETQYF.

Only a few counts were recorded for this clonotype. The chain couples TRBV20-1 to TRBJ1-4, with D maybe TRBD1 (6 bases). Germline CDR1 is DFQATT and CDR2 is SNEGSKA (reference sequence). There are 16 residues in the CDR3. V dropped 3 bases and J dropped 4 bases, with 18 bases sitting between them. The CDR3 loop reads CSASKPGVSVNEKLFF. Here the CDR3 DNA reads TGCAGTGCTAGTAAACCAGGGGTTTCGGTTAATGAAAAACTGTTTTTT.

The chain links TRBV15 to TRBJ2-5, with D possibly being TRBD2 (5 bases). The CDR3 is 13 residues long. Germline V gene data show CDR1 as LNHNV and CDR2 as YYDKDF (reference sequence). The V end was cut by 6 bases, the J end by 0 bases, with 8 bases between. Here the CDR3 DNA reads TGTGCCACCAGTACCGGGAACCAAGAGACCCAGTACTTC. It encodes CATSTGNQETQYF.

V and J are TRBV12-3 or TRBV12-4 and TRBJ1-3; D gene unclear. The CDR3 spans 16 residues. Trimming stripped 1 base from V and 0 bases from J, with 10 bases between. In nucleotides, the CDR3 is TGTGCCAGCAGTTTAGGTGCGGGGTTCTCTGGAAACACCATATATTTT. Its translation is CASSLGAGFSGNTIYF.

The V gene is TRBV5-1, the J gene TRBJ2-1; the D is unclear. Deletions cut 4 bases from V and 0 bases from J, with 14 bases between. This CDR3 region has 16 residues. Germline CDR1 reads SGHRS; CDR2 reads YFSETQ. CDR3: CASSPDGGSSYNEQFF. DNA for the CDR3: TGCGCCAGCAGCCCCGATGGCGGTAGCTCCTACAATGAGCAGTTCTTC.

V and J are TRBV11-1 and TRBJ2-5; D unresolved. V shed 5 bases and J shed 3 bases, with 19 bases lying between them. The germline gives CDR1 SGHAT, CDR2 FQDESV (reference sequence). The CDR3 runs 16 residues. In DNA form, the CDR3 reads TGTGCCAGCAGCGTCTCGGTCCCCCCGTCCAAAGAGACCCAGTACTTC. It translates to CASSVSVPPSKETQYF.

This clonotype appeared a single time. The V and J genes are TRBV5-1 and TRBJ2-1; D is uncertain. This CDR3 spans 15 amino acids. V gave up 3 bases and J gave up 7 bases, with 17 bases separating them. CDR1 is SGHRS, CDR2 YFSETQ, per germline. The DNA of the CDR3 is TGCGCCAGCAGCTCCGCCGGGCCCCGAGCTAATGAGCAGTTCTTC. Its translation is CASSSAGPRANEQFF.

The chain couples TRBV10-3 to TRBJ1-1, with 9 positions matching TRBD1. The CDR3 sequence is 14 residues long. From germline, CDR1 is ENHRY and CDR2 SYGVKD. With V trimmed by 4 bases and J by 10 bases, 10 bases remained unmatched. For the CDR3, the DNA is TGTGCCATCAGTGCTTCGACAGGGGGAGGATCAGCTTTCTTT. Translation gives CAISASTGGGSAFF.

This chain uses TRBV10-3 with TRBJ2-1; D remains ambiguous. This CDR3 contains 14 residues. The V gene's germline CDR1 is ENHRY and CDR2 SYGVKD. The V end lost 8 bases, the J end lost 4 bases, and 15 bases lay between the germline ends. CDR3 nucleotide sequence: TGTGCCATCTCACAGAGCAAGGGTTACAATGAGCAGTTCTTC. It yields the protein CAISQSKGYNEQFF.

The chain has TRBV20-1 and TRBJ2-1; D is tentatively TRBD1 or TRBD2 (5 bases each). The CDR3 is 12 residues long. The V end was cut by 6 bases, the J end by 4 bases, with 10 bases between. Germline-derived CDR1 and CDR2 are DFQATT and SNEGSKA (reference sequence). In nucleotides, the CDR3 is TGCAGTGCCCGGGACCTTTACAATGAGCAGTTCTTC. Protein product: CSARDLYNEQFF.

This clonotype was seen a single time. V gene TRBV13 combines with J gene TRBJ2-7; unclear D gene. Germline V gene sequence: CDR1 PRHDT, CDR2 FYEKMQ (reference sequence). This CDR3 region has 14 residues. Trimming cost V 0 bases and J 5 bases, with 11 bases left between them. In DNA, the CDR3 is TGTGCCAGCAGCTTAGGCCTAGGTACCAACGAGCAGTACTTC. Translation: CASSLGLGTNEQYF.

The chain recombines TRBV28 with TRBJ1-3; no firm D call. V shed 8 bases and J shed 4 bases, with 12 bases lying between them. The CDR3 is made up of 13 amino acids. CDR1 and CDR2 from the germline V gene are MDHEN and SYDVKM. CDR3 region: CASSTPFGNTIYF. CDR3 sequence (DNA): TGTGCCAGCTCGACCCCTTTCGGAAACACCATATATTTT. The full variable domain, its missing parts supplied by reference TRBV28 and TRBJ1-3, is DVKVTQSSRYLVKRTGEKVFLECVQDMDHENMFWYRQDPGLGLRLIYFSYDVKMKEKGDIPEGYSVSREKKERFSLILESASTNQTSMYLCASSTPFGNTIYFGEGSWLTVV.

The genes are TRBV2 and TRBJ1-2; D remains unclear. Germline V gene lookup returns CDR1 SNHLY and CDR2 FYNNEI. With 1 base removed from V and 13 bases from J, the gap between germline ends came to 13 bases. The CDR3 has 12 amino acids. The CDR3 region is CASSEGGGGRTF. DNA of the CDR3: TGTGCCAGCAGTGAAGGCGGTGGCGGGCGCACCTTC. Full variable domain (remainder filled in from reference TRBV2 and TRBJ1-2): EPEVTQTPSHQVTQMGQEVILRCVPISNHLYFYWYRQILGQKVEFLVSFYNNEISEKSEIFDDQFSVERPDGSNFTLKIRSTKLEDSAMYFCASSEGGGGRTFGSGTRLTVV.

V usage is TRBV4-1 and J usage is TRBJ2-7, with D tentatively TRBD2 (6 bases). Germline V gene sequence: CDR1 MGHRA, CDR2 YSYEKL. V was cut by 6 bases and J by 2 bases, with 14 bases left in between. This CDR3 is 14 amino acids long. Here the CDR3 reads CASSYGGTTYEQYF. For the CDR3, the DNA is TGCGCCAGCAGTTACGGGGGTACGACCTACGAGCAGTACTTC.

This chain connects TRBV7-8 to TRBJ1-3; 8 bases are a match to TRBD1. The CDR3 extends over 15 amino acids. Germline values: CDR1 SGHVS, CDR2 FQNEAQ. The V and J ends lost 1 base and 2 bases, in that order; junction bases with no gene match: 1. CDR3 in amino acids: CASSLGQGTGNTIYF. In DNA, the CDR3 is TGTGCCAGCAGCTTAGGACAGGGGACTGGAAACACCATATATTTT.

The chain has TRBV2 and TRBJ2-3; 12 bases fit TRBD2. CDR3 length equals 15 residues. The V gene end was trimmed by 5 bases and the J gene end by 3 bases; junction bases not matched to a gene: 3. Germline assignment: CDR1 SNHLY and CDR2 FYNNEI. The CDR3 reads CASSQLAGGTDTQYF. CDR3 DNA: TGTGCCAGCAGTCAACTAGCGGGGGGAACAGATACGCAGTATTTT.

The rearrangement joins TRBV18 to TRBJ1-5; D gene unclear. The CDR3 length is 17 residues. Trimming left V 5 bases short and J 3 bases short, with 20 bases between. Germline V lookup: CDR1 KGHSH, CDR2 LQKENI. CDR3 nucleotide sequence: TGTGCCAGCTCAGCCTATAACGACCGGCCACCCAATCAGCCCCAGCATTTT. Residues: CASSAYNDRPPNQPQHF. Using reference TRBV18 and TRBJ1-5 for the parts outside the CDR3, the full variable domain is NAGVMQNPRHLVRRRGQEARLRCSPMKGHSHVYWYRQLPEEGLKFMVYLQKENIIDESGMPKERFSAEFPKEGPSILRIQQVVRGDSAAYFCASSAYNDRPPNQPQHFGDGTRLSIL.

This clonotype appeared once. The V gene is TRBV11-2, the J gene TRBJ2-1; D may be TRBD2 (6 bases). V was clipped by 2 bases and J by 0 bases, with 11 bases between them. Germline V gene sequence: CDR1 SGHAT, CDR2 FQNNGV. The CDR3 sequence is 16 residues long. CDR3 nucleotide sequence: TGTGCCAGCAGCTTACTCGCGGGGAACTCCTACAATGAGCAGTTCTTC. It is translated as CASSLLAGNSYNEQFF.

J is TRBJ1-1 and V is TRBV5-6, with a tentative D call TRBD1 (5 bases). CDR1 is SGHDT, CDR2 YYEEEE, per germline. The CDR3 covers 14 residues. V dropped 2 bases and J dropped 1 base, with 9 bases sitting between them. CDR3 residues: CASSFYGGNTEAFF. As DNA, the CDR3 is TGTGCCAGCAGCTTTTACGGGGGGAACACTGAAGCTTTCTTT.